A single sample is the source of the 23 T cell receptor beta chains below, sequenced in a study of cytomegalovirus exposure and HLA in healthy donors. In the PCR, 60 Vbeta and 13 Jbeta primers were used. Method: immunoSEQ multiplex PCR; TCRdb's copy keeps in-frame clones and lacks some. The table has some 150,000 clones, 80% seen once. Specimen: PBMCs. These receptors were collected from a man between 25 and 39 years old in good health and CMV-seronegative.

The gene calls are TRBV5-4 and TRBJ1-6; TRBD1 matches at 7 bases. The V segment lost 2 bases and the J segment 6 bases; nucleotides outside the gene matches: 8. The CDR3 runs 16 residues. From germline, CDR1 is SGHNT and CDR2 YYREEE (reference sequence). In DNA, the CDR3 is TGTGCCAGCAGCTTCGAATCGGGACAGCGTAATTCACCCCTCCACTTT. Translation gives CASSFESGQRNSPLHF.

In this sample, this clone turned up a few times. The chain combines TRBV29-1 with TRBJ1-4; TRBD1 matches at 10 bases. Germline V lookup: CDR1 SQVTM, CDR2 ANQGSEA. V lost 6 bases, J lost 9 bases, and 13 bases stayed unmatched. The CDR3 runs to 15 residues. The CDR3 spells CSVAVVGQGRKKLFF. For the CDR3, the DNA is TGCAGCGTCGCGGTCGTGGGACAGGGGAGAAAAAAACTGTTTTTT. Filled out from reference TRBV29-1 and TRBJ1-4, the complete variable domain reads SAVISQKPSRDICQRGTSLTIQCQVDSQVTMMFWYRQQPGQSLTLIATANQGSEATYESGFVIDKFPISRPNLTFSTLTVSNMSPEDSSIYLCSVAVVGQGRKKLFFGSGTQLSVL.

The V call is TRBV19, the J call TRBJ2-2; 13 nucleotides align to TRBD2. The germline V gene encodes CDR1 LNHDA and CDR2 SQIVND (reference sequence). With V trimmed by 5 bases and J by 5 bases, 2 bases remained unmatched. This CDR3 contains 15 residues. CDR3 sequence reads: CASSGLAGDTGELFF. The CDR3 nucleotides are TGTGCCAGTAGTGGACTAGCGGGAGATACCGGGGAGCTGTTTTTT. The whole variable domain, filled in from reference TRBV19 and TRBJ2-2, reads DGGITQSPKYLFRKEGQNVTLSCEQNLNHDAMYWYRQDPGQGLRLIYYSQIVNDFQKGDIAEGYSVSREKKESFPLTVTSAQKNPTAFYLCASSGLAGDTGELFFGEGSRLTVL.

The chain joins TRBV27 to TRBJ2-7, with 11 bases that match TRBD2. The CDR3 length is 17 residues. Germline CDR1 is MNHEY and CDR2 is SMNVEV (reference sequence). Unmatched junction bases numbered 13, after V lost 2 bases and J lost 7 bases. CDR3 DNA: TGTGCCAGCAGTTTAGATAGCGGGAGGGCCTCCTTTTGGGAGCAGTACTTC. As protein: CASSLDSGRASFWEQYF.

This clone appeared a few times. The chain combines TRBV11-3 with TRBJ2-7; 13 bases line up with TRBD2. Germline V lookup: CDR1 SGHNT, CDR2 YENEEA. V lost 5 bases, J lost 4 bases, and 5 bases stayed unmatched. CDR3 length: 15 amino acids. The chain's CDR3 is CASSPGTSGDYEQYF. CDR3 bases: TGTGCCAGCAGCCCCGGGACTAGCGGGGATTACGAGCAGTACTTC.

This sequence joins TRBV18 and TRBJ1-5, with D perhaps matching TRBD1 (6 bases). This CDR3 region has 15 residues. CDR1 and CDR2 (germline): KGHSH, LQKENI. The V end lost 5 bases, the J end lost 0 bases, and 11 bases lay between the germline ends. CDR3 sequence: CASSSGQRSNQPQHF. DNA for the CDR3: TGTGCCAGCTCATCAGGACAGCGTAGCAATCAGCCCCAGCATTTT.

This sequence joins TRBV11-2 and TRBJ2-2, with D tentatively TRBD1 (5 bases). V shed 1 base and J shed 11 bases, with 8 bases lying between them. The CDR3 extends over 12 amino acids. Germline CDR1 reads SGHAT; CDR2 reads FQNNGV. The CDR3 region has the DNA TGTGCCAGCAGCTTAGGCAGGGAAGAGCTGTTTTTT. It is translated as CASSLGREELFF.

The chain recombines TRBV10-3 with TRBJ1-2; D gene unclear. V shed 8 bases and J shed 10 bases, with 14 bases lying between them. Per germline, CDR1 ENHRY and CDR2 SYGVKD. The CDR3 contains 11 residues. CDR3 region: CAIEQNLNYTF. CDR3 nucleotides: TGTGCCATCGAACAAAATCTCAACTACACCTTC.

The chain carries TRBV5-4 and TRBJ2-5, with 7 bases that match TRBD2. Germline V gene sequence: CDR1 SGHNT, CDR2 YYREEE (reference sequence). V lost 4 bases to trimming and J lost 3 bases; unmatched junction nucleotides: 6. The CDR3 covers 14 residues. DNA for the CDR3: TGTGCCAGCAGCCACGGGAGGCCCGAAGAGACCCAGTACTTC. Protein sequence: CASSHGRPEETQYF. Complete variable domain (other parts from reference TRBV5-4 and TRBJ2-5): ETGVTQSPTHLIKTRGQQVTLRCSSQSGHNTVSWYQQALGQGPQFIFQYYREEENGRGNFPPRFSGLQFPNYSSELNVNALELDDSALYLCASSHGRPEETQYFGPGTRLLVL.

A note on this clone: At one end the junction does not follow the germline gene, possibly because of a read error. The chain has TRBV11-2 and TRBJ1-1, with D perhaps TRBD1 (5 bases). Germline V gene lookup returns CDR1 SGHAT and CDR2 FQNNGV. CDR3 length: 15 residues. CDR3 region: CASSLETEQNTEAFF. CDR3 DNA sequence: TGTGCCAGCAGCCTAGAGACAGAGCAGAACACTGAAGCTTTCTTT.

V and J are TRBV19 and TRBJ1-5; D call uncertain. Germline V gene sequence: CDR1 LNHDA, CDR2 SQIVND (reference sequence). The CDR3 has 12 residues. With 2 bases removed from V and 5 bases from J, the gap between germline ends came to 4 bases. In DNA, the CDR3 is TGTGCCAGTAGTATACGGGATCAGCCCCAGCATTTT. Its protein product is CASSIRDQPQHF.

The J gene is TRBJ2-1, the V gene TRBV7-9; D may be TRBD2 (6 bases). Trimming stripped 5 bases from V and 0 bases from J, with 14 bases between. The CDR3 consists of 16 residues. Germline CDR1 and CDR2: SEHNR and FQNEAQ (reference sequence). The CDR3 loop reads CASSHGRGSSYNEQFF. The CDR3 DNA follows: TGTGCCAGCAGCCATGGTCGGGGGAGCTCCTACAATGAGCAGTTCTTC.

The chain carries TRBV29-1 and TRBJ1-5; 7 nucleotides agree with TRBD1. The CDR3 is 15 amino acids. V trimming: 4 bases; J trimming: 5 bases; junction bases outside the gene matches: 11. CDR1 and CDR2 (germline): SQVTM, ANQGSEA. The CDR3 DNA reads as TGCAGCGTTGGGTGGGCGGCAGGGGGTTATCAGCCCCAGCATTTT. As protein: CSVGWAAGGYQPQHF.

For the CDR3, the DNA is TGCGCCAGCAGCTCCCCGGGACAGAACTATGGCTACACCTTC. It translates to CASSSPGQNYGYTF. This chain links TRBV5-1 with TRBJ1-2, with 7 bases aligning to TRBD1. This CDR3 contains 14 residues. J was trimmed by 2 bases and V by 3 bases; bases with no gene match: 4. Germline assignment: CDR1 SGHRS and CDR2 YFSETQ.

The chain joins TRBV19 to TRBJ1-2; TRBD1 is a possible D gene (6 bases). The CDR3 has 14 residues. Germline V gives CDR1 LNHDA, CDR2 SQIVND (reference sequence). Deletions cut 7 bases from V and 0 bases from J, with 12 bases between. The CDR3 region is CASILQGANYGYTF. The CDR3 DNA is TGTGCCAGTATTTTACAGGGAGCTAACTATGGCTACACCTTC.

The chain couples TRBV16 to TRBJ1-6; D unresolved. From germline, CDR1 is KGHSY and CDR2 FQNENV. The V end was cut by 2 bases, the J end by 5 bases, with 13 bases between. The CDR3 consists of 16 residues. The CDR3 DNA reads as TGTGCCAGCAGCCAAGGGCATCCAGAAAATAATTCACCCCTCCACTTT. This gives the protein CASSQGHPENNSPLHF. The full variable domain, its missing parts supplied by reference TRBV16 and TRBJ1-6, is GEEVAQTPKHLVRGEGQKAKLYCAPIKGHSYVFWYQQVLKNEFKFLISFQNENVFDETGMPKERFSAKCLPNSPCSLEIQATKLEDSAVYFCASSQGHPENNSPLHFGNGTRLTVT.

The J gene is TRBJ1-1, the V gene TRBV7-3; D unclear. Trimming cost V 1 base and J 3 bases, with 12 bases left between them. The CDR3 has 15 residues. The germline V gene encodes CDR1 SGHTA and CDR2 FQGTGA. DNA of the CDR3: TGTGCCAGCAGCTTAATGGCAGTCGGGGACACTGAAGCTTTCTTT. As protein: CASSLMAVGDTEAFF.

This clone was seen just once. This chain joins TRBV6-5 and TRBJ1-1; D remains ambiguous. The CDR3 has 13 amino acids. Trimming left V 2 bases short and J 1 base short, with 5 bases between. Germline V gene lookup returns CDR1 MNHEY and CDR2 SVGAGI. CDR3 nucleotides: TGTGCCAGCAGTTACACAGAGAACACTGAAGCTTTCTTT. Its protein is CASSYTENTEAFF.

This chain connects TRBV7-3 to TRBJ2-2, with D tentatively TRBD2 (5 bases). The CDR3 is made up of 14 amino acids. Trimming removed 2 bases at V and 7 bases at J, with 11 bases between. Germline CDR1 and CDR2: SGHTA and FQGTGA. Here the CDR3 DNA reads TGTGCCAGCAGCTTAGAGTTCGGAGGCGGGGAGCTGTTTTTT. Translating gives CASSLEFGGGELFF.

The gene calls are TRBV18 and TRBJ1-1, with D possibly matching TRBD1 (5 bases). The germline V gene has CDR1 KGHSH and CDR2 LQKENI. Between the trimmed V and J ends, which lost 4 bases and 5 bases, there was a span of 8 bases. This CDR3 is 12 amino acids long. CDR3 loop: CASSQGITEAFF. CDR3 coding DNA: TGTGCCAGCTCACAGGGGATAACTGAAGCTTTCTTT.

The chain combines TRBV27 with TRBJ2-2; D is ambiguous. CDR1 MNHEY and CDR2 SMNVEV come from the germline V gene (reference sequence). The V end lost 3 bases, the J end lost 4 bases, and 9 bases lay between the germline ends. The CDR3 has 14 amino acids. CDR3 nucleotide sequence: TGTGCCAGCAGTTTTTTGTCCTCCACCGGGGAGCTGTTTTTT. This sequence encodes CASSFLSSTGELFF.

This clone was seen once. This specimen includes other DNA sequences encoding the same CDR3. The rearrangement joins TRBV19 to TRBJ1-5; 10 bases fit TRBD1. This CDR3 has 14 residues. The V gene end was trimmed by 4 bases and the J gene end by 7 bases; junction bases not matched to a gene: 4. Per the germline V gene, CDR1 is LNHDA and CDR2 is SQIVND (reference sequence). CDR3 sequence reads: CASSTTGGEQPQHF. CDR3 nucleotide sequence: TGTGCCAGTAGTACGACAGGGGGCGAGCAGCCCCAGCATTTT.

The chain recombines TRBV7-3 with TRBJ1-1; tentatively, D is TRBD1 (5 bases). CDR1 is SGHTA, CDR2 FQGTGA, per germline. The CDR3 extends over 14 amino acids. V lost 3 bases, J lost 4 bases, and 12 bases lay in between. CDR3 nucleotides: TGTGCCAGCAGCTTGGAAGGGGTCGGCACTGAAGCTTTCTTT. This gives the protein CASSLEGVGTEAFF.